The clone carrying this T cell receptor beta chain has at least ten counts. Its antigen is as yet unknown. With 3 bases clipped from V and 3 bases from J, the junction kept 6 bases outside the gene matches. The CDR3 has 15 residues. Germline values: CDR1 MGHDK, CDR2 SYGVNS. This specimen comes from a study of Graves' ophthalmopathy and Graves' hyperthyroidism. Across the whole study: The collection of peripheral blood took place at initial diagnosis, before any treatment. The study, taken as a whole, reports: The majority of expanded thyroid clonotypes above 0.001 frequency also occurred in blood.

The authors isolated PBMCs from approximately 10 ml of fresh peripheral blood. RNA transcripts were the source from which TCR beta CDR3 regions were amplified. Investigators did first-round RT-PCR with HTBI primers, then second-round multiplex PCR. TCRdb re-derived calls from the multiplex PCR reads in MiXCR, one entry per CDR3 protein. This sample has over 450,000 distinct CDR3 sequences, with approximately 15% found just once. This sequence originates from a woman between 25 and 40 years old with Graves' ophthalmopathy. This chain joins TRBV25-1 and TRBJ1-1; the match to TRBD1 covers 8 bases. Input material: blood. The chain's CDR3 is CASSDGQGGDTEAFF. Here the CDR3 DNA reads TGTGCCAGCAGTGATGGACAGGGTGGGGACACTGAAGCTTTCTTT.